This T cell receptor beta chain is drawn from a study of T cells of healthy individuals. Deletions cut 5 bases from V and 3 bases from J, with 14 bases between. The germline V gene encodes CDR1 MGHRA and CDR2 YSYEKL. The CDR3 extends over 15 amino acids. Each CDR3 protein gets one entry after TCRdb re-called the 5' RACE reads with MiXCR. The sample yields roughly 87,000 distinct CDR3 sequences, approximately 15% seen once. This chain connects TRBV4-1 to TRBJ1-5; the D gene is possibly TRBD1 (5 bases). The TCR originated in a human donor in good health. In DNA, the CDR3 is TGCGCCAGCAGCATTACCCCCAGGGACAATCAGCCCCAGCATTTT. Protein: CASSITPRDNQPQHF.